Below are 11 T cell receptor beta chains sequenced from a single sample in a study of relationships among human T cell subsets. TCR alpha and beta CDR3s were amplified from mRNA by semiquantitative ARM-PCR. Tagged nested gene-specific primers were used first, then communal superprimers amplified exponentially. TCRdb processed the multiplex PCR reads anew with MiXCR; each CDR3 protein has one entry. The sample contains over 13,000 distinct CDR3 sequences, about 56% of which appear only once. Sequenced sample: total T cells sorted from blood. The receptors originated from a man in his forties in good health.

The genes are TRBV6-5 and TRBJ2-7; TRBD2 might be the D (5 bases). V was cut by 6 bases and J by 6 bases, with 18 bases left in between. This CDR3 has 14 residues. The germline gives CDR1 MNHEY, CDR2 SVGAGI. This CDR3 is CASRPRTQLPEQYF. The CDR3 DNA reads as TGTGCCAGCAGGCCCCGGACTCAACTTCCCGAGCAGTACTTC.

The V call is TRBV13, the J call TRBJ2-6, with TRBD1 identical over 8 bases. The CDR3 sequence is 16 residues long. V was clipped by 3 bases and J by 1 base; unmatched bases: 2. Germline V gene lookup returns CDR1 PRHDT and CDR2 FYEKMQ (reference sequence). CDR3: CASSFGQGSGANVLTF. The CDR3 coding sequence is TGTGCCAGCAGCTTTGGACAGGGATCTGGGGCCAACGTCCTGACTTTC.

The chain has TRBV29-1 and TRBJ2-1, with TRBD2 matching 8 bases. Germline CDR1 is SQVTM and CDR2 is ANQGSEA. This CDR3 is 15 amino acids long. The junction had 3 bases not matched to a gene; V was cut back by 0 bases and J by 2 bases. The CDR3 bases are TGCAGCGTTGAAGATGGCGGGAGGACCTACAATGAGCAGTTCTTC. Translated, it gives CSVEDGGRTYNEQFF.

The genes are TRBV20-1 and TRBJ1-6; D remains ambiguous. The CDR3 length is 10 residues. V was pared by 3 bases and J by 14 bases, with 8 bases between. Germline V gives CDR1 DFQATT, CDR2 SNEGSKA (reference sequence). Written as DNA, the CDR3 is TGCAGTGCTAGTGCATTGGCCCTCCACTTT. Protein product: CSASALALHF.

This clonotype was observed a few times. The chain joins TRBV25-1 to TRBJ1-5, with 8 bases fitting TRBD1. Germline lookup yields CDR1 MGHDK and CDR2 SYGVNS. The CDR3 is made up of 14 amino acids. V was pared by 2 bases and J by 6 bases, with 3 bases of the junction left unmatched. CDR3: CASSERTGFQPQHF. The CDR3 nucleotides are TGTGCCAGCAGTGAACGGACAGGGTTTCAGCCCCAGCATTTT.

In regard to this clonotype: Sequence at one end of the junction differs from germline and may be a read error. The V gene is TRBV27, the J gene TRBJ1-5, with D tentatively TRBD1 (5 bases). Germline V gene data show CDR1 as MNHEY and CDR2 as SMNVEV (reference sequence). This CDR3 has 18 residues. The CDR3 reads CASSSTALGGIGNQPQRF. The DNA for the CDR3 is TGTGCCAGCAGTTCCACAGCGCTGGGGGGTATCGGCAATCAGCCCCAGCGTTTT.

V and J are TRBV5-1 and TRBJ1-1; D uncertain. The CDR3 totals 14 residues. The ends were cut back, 0 bases at V and 1 base at J, with 7 bases in the middle. The germline V gene has CDR1 SGHRS and CDR2 YFSETQ. The CDR3 nucleotides are TGCGCCAGCAGCTTGGCCGTGGGGAACACTGAAGCTTTCTTT. Amino acid sequence: CASSLAVGNTEAFF.

The rearrangement links TRBV28 to TRBJ2-7; unclear D gene. Germline V gives CDR1 MDHEN, CDR2 SYDVKM. The germline V and J ends were trimmed by 2 bases and 3 bases, with 8 bases remaining between them. This CDR3 has 13 amino acids. CDR3 amino acids: CASSLRGIYEQYF. The CDR3, as DNA: TGTGCCAGCAGTTTAAGAGGTATCTACGAGCAGTACTTC.

The V and J genes are TRBV27 and TRBJ2-7, with a possible D match to TRBD1 (5 bases). Germline lookup yields CDR1 MNHEY and CDR2 SMNVEV (reference sequence). The ends were cut back, 4 bases at V and 1 base at J, with 8 bases in the middle. This CDR3 comprises 13 residues. The CDR3 is CASSWGRSYEQYF. For the CDR3, the DNA is TGTGCCAGCAGTTGGGGCAGATCCTACGAGCAGTACTTC.

This chain joins TRBV28 and TRBJ1-2; D is possibly TRBD1 (5 bases). V dropped 1 base and J dropped 4 bases, with 10 bases sitting between them. The CDR3 contains 14 residues. Germline V gives CDR1 MDHEN, CDR2 SYDVKM. The CDR3: CASSLSGASYGYTF. CDR3 coding DNA: TGTGCCAGCAGTTTATCTGGGGCGAGCTATGGCTACACCTTC.

CDR3 sequence (DNA): TGCAGTGCACGAAGGGACCAGACCCAGTACTTC. It yields the protein CSARRDQTQYF. The chain recombines TRBV20-1 with TRBJ2-5, with D tentatively TRBD1 or TRBD2 (5 bases each). This CDR3 contains 11 residues. The V gene's germline CDR1 is DFQATT and CDR2 SNEGSKA (reference sequence). Trimming pared 6 bases from V and 6 bases from J, leaving 11 bases between.